This is a list of T cell receptor beta chains from one sample in a study of identifying expanded T cells in peripheral blood. Generated by immunoSEQ multiplex PCR, the TCRdb table keeps only in-frame clones and is missing some. This table has 75,000 to 90,000 clones, around nine tenths appearing once. Sequenced sample: blood. The receptor set was obtained from a person aged 18 to 75 in good health. Both conserved end residues are trimmed from each CDR3.

v_gene,j_gene,CDR3aa
TRBV4-1,TRBJ2-5,ASSQGGGPAGETQY
TRBV6-5,TRBJ1-5,ASRKTNNQPQH
TRBV28,TRBJ2-6,ASSSPSRSGANVLT
TRBV7-2,TRBJ1-1,ASSLVGRLNTEAF
TRBV28,TRBJ1-3,ASSFPGMEGNTIY
TRBV10-2,TRBJ2-1,ASSSGGAYNEQF
TRBV30,TRBJ2-2,AWARTDHKLF
TRBV5-1,TRBJ2-1,ASSLAPSGGAMNEQF
TRBV7-9,TRBJ1-2,ASSLKAGPNYGYT
TRBV4-1,TRBJ1-4,ASSRGQGPTNEKLF
TRBV30,TRBJ2-7,AGQGASYEQY
TRBV7-8,TRBJ1-1,ASSPWGAMNTEAF
TRBV4-1,TRBJ1-2,ASSQGHSYGYT
TRBV19,TRBJ1-5,ASTRGDYQPQH
TRBV4-3,TRBJ1-1,ASSQDRGLNTEAF
TRBV29-1,TRBJ1-1,SVGRVNTEAF
TRBV5-4,TRBJ2-3,ASSSQDTQY
TRBV19,TRBJ1-1,ASSIVTGSGRNTEAF
TRBV6-1,TRBJ2-2,ASSAWGVARTGELF
TRBV9,TRBJ2-1,ASSAKPSGGPYEQF
TRBV9,TRBJ1-1,ASSGTANTEAF
TRBV5-6,TRBJ1-1,ASSWGLRNTEAF
TRBV4-1,TRBJ1-3,ASSPGGTNFPGNTIY
TRBV7-9,TRBJ1-1,ASSPVYQNTEAF